Listed below are T cell receptor beta chains from one sample, sequenced in a study of shared clonotypes between healthy human individuals. The assay was immunoSEQ multiplex PCR, and TCRdb's table has in-frame clones only and misses some. The table includes 800,000 to 950,000 clones, 90% to 98% detected once. Sequenced input: naive CD8+ T cells sorted from blood. The receptor source for this set is a man aged 30 to 39 in good health. The CDR3 runs from the conserved cysteine through the conserved F or W. Fields, in order: D gene, V gene, J gene, clone size, CDR3 DNA, CDR3 protein. A D gene is named only where the DNA matches it firmly. Not all rows give a size; the values are once, few, many and, for expanded clones, a class.

NA,TRBV1,TRBJ1-5,NA,TGCACCAGCAGCCACCCCAGTGAGGGCGTGAGGAATCAGCCCCAGCATTTT,CTSSHPSEGVRNQPQHF
TRBD2,TRBV29-1,TRBJ2-1,NA,TGCAGCGTTGTCTCCGCGCCCAGAGTTAGCGGGCCCTCTTCAGATTACAATGAGCAGTTCTTC,CSVVSAPRVSGPSSDYNEQFF
NA,TRBV19,TRBJ1-5,NA,TGTGCCAGTAGTATAGGCGGAAATCAGCCCCAGCATTTT,CASSIGGNQPQHF
NA,TRBV19,TRBJ1-1,NA,TGTGCCAGTAGTGTCCATAGGGACACCGAAGTGAACACTGAAGCTTTCTTT,CASSVHRDTEVNTEAFF
NA,TRBV21-1,TRBJ2-7,NA,TGTGCCGGCAGGACGAAGCGCTCCTACGAGCAGTACTTC,CAGRTKRSYEQYF
NA,TRBV5-5,TRBJ2-3,NA,TGTGCCAGCAGCACAGATACGCAGTATTTT,CASSTDTQYF
NA,TRBV28,TRBJ1-4,NA,TGTGCCAGCAGTCCCTCCAGGGGATTGGGTGAAAAACTGTTTTTT,CASSPSRGLGEKLFF
NA,TRBV7-9,TRBJ2-7,once,TGTGCCAGCAGCACAGGGATCGGCCGGGGCTACGAGCAGTACTTC,CASSTGIGRGYEQYF
NA,TRBV19,TRBJ2-3,once,TGTGCCAGTAGTATGTCCACAGATACGCAGTATTTT,CASSMSTDTQYF
TRBD2,TRBV27,TRBJ2-7,NA,TGTGCCAGCAGTTTATCGCGGGGGGGGAACGAGCAGTACTTC,CASSLSRGGNEQYF
TRBD2,TRBV7-9,TRBJ2-7,NA,TGTGCCAGCACCAGCCTCCGGGGGGGGGCCTACGAGCAGTACTTC,CASTSLRGGAYEQYF
NA,TRBV7-9,TRBJ1-2,NA,TGTGCCAGCAGCTTAGGAGGTGGCTACACCTTC,CASSLGGGYTF
NA,TRBV2,TRBJ1-1,NA,TGTGCCACCGGGAGCTACACTGAAGCTTTCTTT,CATGSYTEAFF
NA,TRBV27,TRBJ2-7,NA,TGTGCCAGCAGTTTTCGGAAAGGGTACGAGCAGTACTTC,CASSFRKGYEQYF
NA,TRBV7-9,TRBJ2-7,NA,TGTGCCAGCAGCACAACTTCCGCGCGGGGATCCGAGCAGTACTTC,CASSTTSARGSEQYF
NA,TRBV5-1,TRBJ2-2,NA,TGCGCCAGCAGCTTCGACAGGAGGACCGGGGAGCTGTTTTTT,CASSFDRRTGELFF
NA,TRBV27,TRBJ1-2,once,TGTGCCAGCAGTTTCGGACATCTCGGCGGCTACACCTTC,CASSFGHLGGYTF
TRBD1,TRBV9,TRBJ1-3,once,TGTGCCAGCAGCGTGGGGGACAGTTCTGGAAACACCATATATTTT,CASSVGDSSGNTIYF
NA,TRBV7-9,TRBJ2-1,NA,TGTGCCAGCAGCCCGGAGGGGTCGGGACAGTACAATGAGCAGTTCTTC,CASSPEGSGQYNEQFF
NA,TRBV27,TRBJ2-5,NA,TGTGCCAGCAGTTACTCCCGGACAGGAGGGGAGACCCAGTACTTC,CASSYSRTGGETQYF
NA,TRBV6-5,TRBJ2-7,NA,TGTGCCAGCAGTTTAACCATGGGGACCCAGGGAGAGCAGTACTTC,CASSLTMGTQGEQYF
NA,TRBV5-6,TRBJ2-1,NA,TGTGCCAGCAGCCCCTCACTGCTGGATGAGCAGTTCTTC,CASSPSLLDEQFF
NA,TRBV11-2,TRBJ2-7,once,TGTGCCAGCAGCTTAGTGGACAGCCCCGGCGAGCAGTACTTC,CASSLVDSPGEQYF
NA,TRBV28,TRBJ1-5,NA,TGTGCCAGCAGTTTAGCTGCCACGCGTAATCAGCCCCAGCATTTT,CASSLAATRNQPQHF
TRBD2,TRBV27,TRBJ2-7,NA,TGTGCCAGCAGTCAAATAGCGGGGCGTTCCTACGAGCAGTACTTC,CASSQIAGRSYEQYF
NA,TRBV5-1,TRBJ2-3,NA,TGCGCCAGCAGCTTGGACCAGCCGGACACAGATACGCAGTATTTT,CASSLDQPDTDTQYF
TRBD2,TRBV28,TRBJ2-1,NA,TGTGCCAGCAGGAAGGGACTAGCGGACACCTACAATGAGCAGTTCTTC,CASRKGLADTYNEQFF
NA,TRBV2,TRBJ2-3,NA,TGTGCCAGCAGGGGGACACTCGATACGCAGTATTTT,CASRGTLDTQYF
NA,TRBV4-2,TRBJ2-7,NA,TGTGCCAGCAGCCAACGAGGGACGGCGAGCTCCTACGAGCAGTACTTC,CASSQRGTASSYEQYF
NA,TRBV7-9,TRBJ2-1,NA,TGTGCCAGCAGCTCCCCGGCCCAGGGCAATGAGCAGTTCTTC,CASSSPAQGNEQFF
TRBD1,TRBV9,TRBJ2-7,NA,TGTGCCAGCAGCGTTGGGACAGGGGGCGAGCAGTACTTC,CASSVGTGGEQYF
TRBD2,TRBV15,TRBJ2-5,NA,TGTGCCACCAGCAGAACTCCTAGCGGAGAACAAGAGACCCAGTACTTC,CATSRTPSGEQETQYF
TRBD1,TRBV19,TRBJ2-7,NA,TGTGCCAGTAGTCCCGGGACAGGGAGCTACGAGCAGTACTTC,CASSPGTGSYEQYF
TRBD2,TRBV6-4,TRBJ2-1,once,TGTGCCAGCAGCGGACTAGCGGGAGCGGATGAGCAGTTCTTC,CASSGLAGADEQFF
TRBD1,TRBV5-5,TRBJ1-1,NA,TGTGCCAGCAGCCCGACAGGGGCCACTGAAGCTTTCTTT,CASSPTGATEAFF
NA,TRBV27,TRBJ2-4,NA,TGTGCCAGCAGTCCCCACCCCGGGGGAAAAAACATTCAGTACTTC,CASSPHPGGKNIQYF
TRBD1,TRBV9,TRBJ1-5,once,TGTGCCAGCAGTGGGGGACAGGGGAGTCAGCCCCAGCATTTT,CASSGGQGSQPQHF
TRBD1,TRBV11-2,TRBJ2-7,NA,TGTGCCAGCAGCTTAGGTAGACAGGGGGTCGGGGAGCAGTACTTC,CASSLGRQGVGEQYF
TRBD1,TRBV5-1,TRBJ2-7,NA,TGCGCCAGCAGTCGAACACAGGGGTTGAAAAACGAGCAGTACTTC,CASSRTQGLKNEQYF
TRBD1,TRBV7-2,TRBJ2-5,few,TGTGCCAGCAGGGCACAGGGGGCCGGGGAGACCCAGTACTTC,CASRAQGAGETQYF